Below, one T cell receptor (beta chain) is given with its context. Study processing details: Quantification of nucleated cells was approximated via reference gene primer amplification. Produced via immunoSEQ multiplex PCR; TCRdb's table is partial and in-frame only. V and J calls and clone size are given by that table; D and trimming were obtained from the DNA. There are roughly 150,000 clones in the sample; 70% to 90% occur only once, and around 3.2% lies in the top ten. This entry comes from a study of blood T cell repertoires in COVID-19. Study information: There were acute and convalescent COVID-19 samples, and they came from the United States, Italy and Spain. In each case, the material was cDNA or gDNA derived from T cells, B-cell-depleted T cells, or PBMCs.

Trimming stripped 1 base from V and 4 bases from J, with 11 bases between. Looked up from germline, CDR1 is LGHDT and CDR2 is YNNKEL (reference sequence). This CDR3 is 15 amino acids long. The sequence was collected from a man in his fifties or sixties with acute or convalescent COVID-19. The chain combines TRBV3-1 (or the pseudogene TRBV3-2) with TRBJ2-1, with D perhaps matching TRBD2 (6 bases). The source material was peripheral blood. The CDR3 bases are TGTGCCAGCAGCCAAGGTTCCGGGACTTACAATGAGCAGTTCTTC. Residues: CASSQGSGTYNEQFF.